This T cell receptor (beta chain) was profiled in a study of blood T cell repertoires in COVID-19. The J segment lost 9 bases and the V segment lost 5 bases, leaving 13 bases of the junction unmatched. The germline V gene has CDR1 SGHTA and CDR2 FQGTGA. CDR3 length equals 15 residues. Method: immunoSEQ multiplex PCR; TCRdb's copy keeps in-frame clones and lacks some. The table lists about 110,000 clones, roughly four fifths of them singletons. This receptor was identified in a woman aged 70-85 years with acute or convalescent COVID-19. The sequencing input was peripheral blood. V gene TRBV7-3 combines with J gene TRBJ1-2, with TRBD1 matching 9 bases. The CDR3 DNA reads TGTGCCAGCAGCAAACAGGGGGCGAGTGTTTCAAGCTACACCTTC. Amino acid sequence: CASSKQGASVSSYTF.